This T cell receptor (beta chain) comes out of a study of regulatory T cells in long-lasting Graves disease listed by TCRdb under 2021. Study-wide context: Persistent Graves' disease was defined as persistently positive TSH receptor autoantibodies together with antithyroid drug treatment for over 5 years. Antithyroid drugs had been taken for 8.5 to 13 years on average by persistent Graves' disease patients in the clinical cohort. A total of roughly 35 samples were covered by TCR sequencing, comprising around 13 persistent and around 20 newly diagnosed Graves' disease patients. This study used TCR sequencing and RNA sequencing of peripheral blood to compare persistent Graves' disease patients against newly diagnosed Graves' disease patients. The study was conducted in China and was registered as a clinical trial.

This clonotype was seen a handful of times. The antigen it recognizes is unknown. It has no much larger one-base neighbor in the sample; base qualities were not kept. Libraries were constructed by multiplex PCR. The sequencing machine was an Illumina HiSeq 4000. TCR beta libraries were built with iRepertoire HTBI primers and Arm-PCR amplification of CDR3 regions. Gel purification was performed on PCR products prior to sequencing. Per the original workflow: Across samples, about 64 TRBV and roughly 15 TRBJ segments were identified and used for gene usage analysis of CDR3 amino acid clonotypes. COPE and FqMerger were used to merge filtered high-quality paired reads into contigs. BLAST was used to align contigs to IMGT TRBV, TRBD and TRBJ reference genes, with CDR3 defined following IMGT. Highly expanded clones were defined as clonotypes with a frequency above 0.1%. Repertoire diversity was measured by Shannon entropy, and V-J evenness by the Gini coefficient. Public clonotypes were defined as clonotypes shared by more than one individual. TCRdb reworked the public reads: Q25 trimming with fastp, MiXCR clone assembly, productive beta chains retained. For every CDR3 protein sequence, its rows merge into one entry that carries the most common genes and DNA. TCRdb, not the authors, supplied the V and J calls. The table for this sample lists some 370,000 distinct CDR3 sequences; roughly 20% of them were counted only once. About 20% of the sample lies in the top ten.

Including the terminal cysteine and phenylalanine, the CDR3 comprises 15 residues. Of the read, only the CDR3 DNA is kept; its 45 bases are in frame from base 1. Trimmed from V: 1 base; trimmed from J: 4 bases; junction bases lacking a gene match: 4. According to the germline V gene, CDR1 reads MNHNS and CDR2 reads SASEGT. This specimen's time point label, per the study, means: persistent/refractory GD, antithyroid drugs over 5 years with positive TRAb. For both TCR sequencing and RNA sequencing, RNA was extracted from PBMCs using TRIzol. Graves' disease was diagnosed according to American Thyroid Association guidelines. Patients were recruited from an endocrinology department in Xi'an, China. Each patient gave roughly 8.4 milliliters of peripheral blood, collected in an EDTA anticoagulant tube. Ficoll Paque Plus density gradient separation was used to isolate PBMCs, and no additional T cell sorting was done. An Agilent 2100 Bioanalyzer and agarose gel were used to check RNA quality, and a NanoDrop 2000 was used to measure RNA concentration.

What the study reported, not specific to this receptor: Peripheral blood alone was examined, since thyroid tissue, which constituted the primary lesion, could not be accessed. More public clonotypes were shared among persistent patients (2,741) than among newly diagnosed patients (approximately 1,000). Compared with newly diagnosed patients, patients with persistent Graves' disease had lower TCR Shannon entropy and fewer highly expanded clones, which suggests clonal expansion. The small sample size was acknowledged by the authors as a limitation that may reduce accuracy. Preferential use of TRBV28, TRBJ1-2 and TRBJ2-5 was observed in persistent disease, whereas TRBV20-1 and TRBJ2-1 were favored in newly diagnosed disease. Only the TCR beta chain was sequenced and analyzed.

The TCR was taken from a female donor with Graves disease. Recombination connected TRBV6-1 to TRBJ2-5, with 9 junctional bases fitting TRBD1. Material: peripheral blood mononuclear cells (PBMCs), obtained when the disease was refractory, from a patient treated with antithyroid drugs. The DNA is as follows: TGTGCCAGCAGTGAAGACAGGGGGCCCCTAGAGACCCAGTACTTC. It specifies CASSEDRGPLETQYF.